The entry below gives a single T cell receptor beta chain sequence along with its context. Its antigen is currently unknown. This entry belongs to a study of post-analysis software for immune sequencing data. Study-wide background: Progressive-relapsing, secondary progressive and relapsing-remitting multiple sclerosis were among the disease courses included.

Tagging with unique molecular identifiers was a feature of the TCR beta cDNA libraries. Out of roughly 0.85 to 11 million T cells, about 520,000 cDNA molecules were generated. TCRdb independently ran MiXCR on the PCR reads; one entry per CDR3 protein. The table shows hundreds of thousands of distinct CDR3 sequences, with about 60% occurring only once. This CDR3 is built from 15 residues. Germline CDR1 is ENHRY and CDR2 is SYGVKD. The V gene end was trimmed by 6 bases and the J gene end by 1 base; junction bases not matched to a gene: 6. Study conclusions and caveats: Controls had significantly higher normalized Chao1 diversity than multiple sclerosis patients. The authors found that F measure strongly co-clustered same-batch samples. TRBV segments more frequent in patients than in controls numbered roughly 5 and included TRBV5-6, TRBV5-1 and TRBV20-1.

The gene calls are TRBV10-3 and TRBJ1-5; 7 bases fit TRBD1. The sequenced sample consisted of blood. The clonotype was recovered from a girl aged 2 to 10 with multiple sclerosis. The CDR3 loop is CAIRTEGASNQPQHF. As DNA, the CDR3 is TGTGCCATCAGGACGGAGGGGGCAAGCAATCAGCCCCAGCATTTT.